This section outlines one T cell receptor beta chain sequence together with its context. Antigen unknown. This entry belongs to a study of T cell repertoires in cytomegalovirus infection. Whole-study results and caveats: In two of eight donors, the top clonotype was HLA-C-restricted CMV-specific.

TCRdb re-derived calls from the reads in MiXCR, one entry per CDR3 protein. There are about 230,000 distinct CDR3 sequences in the sample; about 23% occur only once, and roughly 18% lies in the top ten. This TCR was recovered from a human donor in good health (CMV status not recorded). Some clones in this sample may be carry-over from other donors' samples. The source material was CD8+ T cells from PBMCs.

CDR3 loop: CAISESMGSNQPQHF. In DNA, the CDR3 is TGTGCCATCAGTGAGTCGATGGGTAGCAATCAGCCCCAGCATTTT. This rearrangement joins TRBV10-3 to TRBJ1-5, with D unclear. CDR1 is ENHRY, CDR2 SYGVKD, per germline. V was pared by 0 bases and J by 0 bases, with 6 bases between. CDR3 length: 15 amino acids.